These 32 T cell receptor beta chains were all obtained from the same sample, sequenced in a study of blood T cell repertoires in COVID-19. This table comes from immunoSEQ multiplex PCR, and its TCRdb copy is limited to in-frame clones, with some not included. The data hold approximately 85,000 clones, with approximately 78% observed a single time. Input material: peripheral blood. The receptor set was obtained from a human donor in a cohort sampled during active COVID-19.

The chain is built from TRBV18 and TRBJ1-2; 7 nucleotides line up with TRBD1. Trimming took 2 bases from V and 5 from J; bases not matched to a gene: 8. The CDR3 runs to 15 residues. Germline V gives CDR1 KGHSH, CDR2 LQKENI. In DNA form, the CDR3 reads TGTGCCAGCTCACCAACGGACAGGTTCGAGTATGGCTACACCTTC. Translated, it gives CASSPTDRFEYGYTF.

The chain couples TRBV19 to TRBJ1-2; D possibly corresponds to TRBD1 (5 bases). The V gene's germline CDR1 is LNHDA and CDR2 SQIVND (reference sequence). V was cut by 7 bases and J by 4 bases, with 13 bases left in between. The CDR3 is 13 amino acids. The CDR3 here is CASTLTVGYGYTF. The DNA of the CDR3 is TGTGCCAGTACCCTGACAGTGGGCTATGGCTACACCTTC.

This clone has only one observation. The chain joins TRBV4-2 to TRBJ2-3, with 9 bases identical to TRBD2. The length of the CDR3 is 16 residues. V lost 8 bases and J lost 0; bases outside the gene matches: 9. The germline V gene encodes CDR1 LGHNA and CDR2 YNFKEQ. CDR3 DNA sequence: TGTGCCAGCTCCGAATGGCGGGGGGGCAGCACAGATACGCAGTATTTT. Translation gives CASSEWRGGSTDTQYF.

The gene calls are TRBV2 and TRBJ2-1, with D perhaps TRBD2 (7 bases). CDR3 length equals 14 residues. CDR1 is SNHLY and CDR2 is FYNNEI in the germline V gene. With 5 bases removed from V and 9 bases from J, the gap between germline ends came to 17 bases. The CDR3 spells CASSRRGGSGEQFF. The CDR3 bases are TGTGCCAGCAGTCGTAGGGGGGGGAGTGGTGAGCAGTTCTTC.

The chain has TRBV4-2 and TRBJ2-2; D call uncertain. The CDR3 runs 15 residues. Trimming stripped 4 bases from V and 2 bases from J, with 11 bases between. CDR1 is LGHNA and CDR2 is YNFKEQ in the germline V gene. CDR3 DNA sequence: TGTGCCAGCAGCCCGCCCACACGAAACACCGGGGAGCTGTTTTTT. It translates to CASSPPTRNTGELFF.

A few counts support this clone. The chain uses TRBV9 and TRBJ1-6, with D perhaps TRBD1 (5 bases). V lost 0 bases and J 9 bases, leaving 10 bases between the germline ends. The CDR3 is 14 residues long. Germline loops: CDR1 SGDLS, CDR2 YYNGEE. The CDR3 reads CASSVGGLGSPLHF. The CDR3 region has the DNA TGTGCCAGCAGCGTAGGGGGCTTAGGTTCACCCCTCCACTTT.

The chain links TRBV3-1 (or the pseudogene TRBV3-2) to TRBJ2-5; 9 bases map to TRBD2. In germline, CDR1 is LGHDT, CDR2 YNNKEL (reference sequence). The CDR3 is 17 residues long. Trimming took 3 bases from V and 1 from J; bases not matched to a gene: 9. CDR3 protein: CASSHPLPSGTQETQYF. The DNA of the CDR3 is TGTGCCAGCAGCCACCCCTTGCCTAGCGGGACCCAAGAGACCCAGTACTTC.

This clone has only one observation. The J gene is TRBJ1-5, the V gene TRBV6-1; the match to TRBD1 covers 8 bases. This CDR3 is 14 amino acids long. V trimming: 0 bases; J trimming: 6 bases; junction bases outside the gene matches: 1. The germline V gene has CDR1 MNHNS and CDR2 SASEGT. The CDR3: CASSEAGQAQPQHF. Here the CDR3 DNA reads TGTGCCAGCAGTGAAGCGGGACAGGCTCAGCCCCAGCATTTT.

The CDR3 sequence: CASSDPGDLAIEQYF. The CDR3 DNA follows: TGTGCCAGCAGCGACCCGGGGGATCTGGCCATCGAGCAGTACTTC. The V and J genes are TRBV25-1 and TRBJ2-7; weak D call: TRBD2 (6 bases). Germline CDR1 is MGHDK and CDR2 is SYGVNS. This CDR3 is built from 15 residues. The V gene lost 6 bases and the J gene lost 6 bases, with 21 bases spanning the gap.

The chain carries TRBV28 and TRBJ1-1, with D perhaps TRBD1 (5 bases). V shed 4 bases and J shed 5 bases, with 11 bases lying between them. The CDR3 contains 13 residues. The germline CDR1 and CDR2 sequences are MDHEN and SYDVKM. The CDR3 here is CASSSSRGTEAFF. CDR3 nucleotide sequence: TGTGCCAGCAGTTCTTCTAGGGGAACTGAAGCTTTCTTT. Variable domain in full (rest from reference TRBV28 and TRBJ1-1): DVKVTQSSRYLVKRTGEKVFLECVQDMDHENMFWYRQDPGLGLRLIYFSYDVKMKEKGDIPEGYSVSREKKERFSLILESASTNQTSMYLCASSSSRGTEAFFGQGTRLTVV.

The chain uses TRBV15 and TRBJ2-1, with 7 bases aligning to TRBD1. Germline values: CDR1 LNHNV, CDR2 YYDKDF (reference sequence). This CDR3 has 15 residues. Losses at the gene ends were 2 bases for V and 5 bases for J; bases not matched to a gene: 6. The CDR3 DNA reads as TGTGCCACCAGCAGATTGGGACAGCTAGACAATGAGCAGTTCTTC. Amino acid sequence: CATSRLGQLDNEQFF.

The chain is built from TRBV10-3 and TRBJ2-7; 8 bases fit TRBD1. The CDR3 runs to 14 residues. Germline CDR1 reads ENHRY; CDR2 reads SYGVKD. Losses at the gene ends were 10 bases for V and 9 bases for J; bases not matched to a gene: 17. As DNA, the CDR3 is TGTGCCACCACACTGGGGACAGGTCTCGAGGGGCAGTACTTC. Protein product: CATTLGTGLEGQYF.

This clone was seen more than once but under ten times. This sequence joins TRBV7-3 and TRBJ2-7; 9 bases match TRBD1. There are 15 residues in the CDR3. Germline trimming cut 5 bases from V and 5 bases from J; bases unmatched to any gene: 10. Germline V lookup: CDR1 SGHTA, CDR2 FQGTGA. The CDR3 bases are TGTGCCAGCAGCCCAACCGGGACAGGGTACAACGAGCAGTACTTC. Translating gives CASSPTGTGYNEQYF.

This clone was seen more than once but under ten times. The chain combines TRBV5-1 with TRBJ1-2; TRBD1 aligns across 11 bases. J lost 5 bases, V lost 4 bases, and 7 bases had no gene match. Per germline, CDR1 SGHRS and CDR2 YFSETQ. CDR3 length equals 15 residues. DNA for the CDR3: TGCGCCAGCAGCCCGGGGACAGGGGGATGGTATGGCTACACCTTC. Translated, it gives CASSPGTGGWYGYTF. The variable domain in full, completed from reference TRBV5-1 and TRBJ1-2, reads KAGVTQTPRYLIKTRGQQVTLSCSPISGHRSVSWYQQTPGQGLQFLFEYFSETQRNKGNFPGRFSGRQFSNSRSEMNVSTLELGDSALYLCASSPGTGGWYGYTFGSGTRLTVV.

In this sample, this clone turned up a few times. The CDR3 nucleotides read TGTGCCAGCAGCCCGCAGACAGCGGGATCGGGTGGCTACACCTTC. Encoded protein: CASSPQTAGSGGYTF. V usage is TRBV7-9 and J usage is TRBJ1-2; D is perhaps TRBD1 (5 bases). CDR1 and CDR2 (germline): SEHNR, FQNEAQ (reference sequence). CDR3 length: 15 amino acids. V gave up 5 bases and J gave up 7 bases, with 20 bases separating them.

The chain combines TRBV5-1 with TRBJ2-2; 12 positions agree with TRBD2. V lost 4 bases, J lost 1 base, and 2 bases stayed unmatched. The germline V gene encodes CDR1 SGHRS and CDR2 YFSETQ. CDR3 length: 16 amino acids. The CDR3 loop is CASSAGLAGNTGELFF. As DNA, the CDR3 is TGCGCCAGCAGCGCGGGACTAGCGGGGAACACCGGGGAGCTGTTTTTT.

V gene TRBV7-3 combines with J gene TRBJ2-1, with TRBD2 matching over 8 bases. Germline values: CDR1 SGHTA, CDR2 FQGTGA. V trimming: 2 bases; J trimming: 0 bases; junction bases outside the gene matches: 9. This CDR3 contains 18 residues. Here the CDR3 reads CASSLESGGPLSYNEQFF. The CDR3 bases are TGTGCCAGCAGCTTAGAAAGCGGGGGCCCCCTCTCCTACAATGAGCAGTTCTTC.

J is TRBJ1-5 and V is TRBV3-1 (or the pseudogene TRBV3-2); D unclear. Germline V gene lookup returns CDR1 LGHDT and CDR2 YNNKEL (reference sequence). This CDR3 region has 14 residues. The V gene lost 3 bases and the J gene lost 1 base, with 7 bases spanning the gap. The CDR3 region has the DNA TGTGCCAGCAGCCACCGGGGAAGCAATCAGCCCCAGCATTTT. Its translation: CASSHRGSNQPQHF.

For the CDR3, the DNA is TGTGCCAGCAGCCATGGGACTATAAAAGAGACCCAGTACTTC. It specifies CASSHGTIKETQYF. This rearrangement joins TRBV3-1 (or the pseudogene TRBV3-2) to TRBJ2-5, with 7 bases matching TRBD2. Germline trimming cut 3 bases from V and 3 bases from J; bases unmatched to any gene: 4. The CDR3 is made up of 14 amino acids. CDR1 and CDR2 (germline): LGHDT, YNNKEL (reference sequence).

A single count supports this clone. The chain carries TRBV5-6 and TRBJ2-5; 8 bases agree with TRBD2. The germline V gene has CDR1 SGHDT and CDR2 YYEEEE. The junction had 14 bases not matched to a gene; V was cut back by 6 bases and J by 4 bases. The CDR3 covers 16 residues. The CDR3 DNA is TGTGCCAGCACCTCAGGGCTAGCGGGCGGGCGAGAGACCCAGTACTTC. It specifies CASTSGLAGGRETQYF. The full variable domain, with the rest looked up from reference TRBV5-6 and TRBJ2-5, is DAGVTQSPTHLIKTRGQQVTLRCSPKSGHDTVSWYQQALGQGPQFIFQYYEEEERQRGNFPDRFSGHQFPNYSSELNVNALLLGDSALYLCASTSGLAGGRETQYFGPGTRLLVL.

This clone occurred a few times. The rearrangement uses TRBV5-1 and TRBJ2-2; maybe TRBD1 (5 bases). The CDR3 is made up of 15 amino acids. Germline CDR1 reads SGHRS; CDR2 reads YFSETQ. Trimming took 0 bases from V and 0 from J, leaving 6 bases between them. The DNA for the CDR3 is TGCGCCAGCAGCTTGGGACAGTCGAACACCGGGGAGCTGTTTTTT. Translating gives CASSLGQSNTGELFF.

V usage is TRBV9 and J usage is TRBJ2-1; TRBD1 might be the D (5 bases). The length of the CDR3 is 14 residues. The ends were cut back, 0 bases at V and 8 bases at J, with 12 bases in the middle. Germline CDR1 and CDR2: SGDLS and YYNGEE. This CDR3 reads CASSVASRVDEQFF. CDR3 nucleotide sequence: TGTGCCAGCAGCGTAGCTTCCAGGGTGGATGAGCAGTTCTTC.

CDR3 DNA sequence: TGTGCCAGCAGCCGAGGGCAAGAGACCCAGTACTTC. Translated, it gives CASSRGQETQYF. The chain combines TRBV14 with TRBJ2-5; possible D gene TRBD2, 5 bases. Deletions cut 4 bases from V and 2 bases from J, with 5 bases between. Germline V lookup: CDR1 SGHDN, CDR2 FVKESK. The CDR3 is 12 amino acids.

V gene TRBV9 combines with J gene TRBJ2-1; 16 bases are a match to TRBD2. The CDR3 has 20 residues. V lost 4 bases to trimming and J lost 9 bases; unmatched junction nucleotides: 19. Germline CDR1 and CDR2: SGDLS and YYNGEE. In DNA form, the CDR3 reads TGTGCCAGCAGCCCATCATCTTATACGGGACTAGCGGGGGGGCCGTCTGAGCAGTTCTTC. It specifies CASSPSSYTGLAGGPSEQFF.

The chain employs TRBV7-2 and TRBJ2-5; D possibly corresponds to TRBD1 (5 bases). Per the germline V gene, CDR1 is SGHTA and CDR2 is FQGNSA. V was clipped by 3 bases and J by 4 bases, with 9 bases between them. This CDR3 contains 13 residues. CDR3 sequence (DNA): TGTGCCAGCAGCTTTATGGGGCTAGAGACCCAGTACTTC. Protein sequence: CASSFMGLETQYF.

The V gene is TRBV6-2 or TRBV6-3, the J gene TRBJ1-5; 7 nucleotides agree with TRBD1. This CDR3 is 16 amino acids long. The ends lost 4 bases at V and 7 bases at J; junction bases unmatched: 13. Germline loops: CDR1 MNHEY, CDR2 SVGEGT. CDR3 region: CASSSTTGAGGQPQHF. In DNA form, the CDR3 reads TGTGCCAGCAGTTCAACCACAGGGGCCGGAGGGCAGCCCCAGCATTTT.

This clone has more than one count but fewer than ten. The chain is built from TRBV9 and TRBJ1-1, with D perhaps TRBD1 (5 bases). The CDR3 runs 14 residues. Trimming removed 5 bases at V and 5 bases at J, with 16 bases between. The germline gives CDR1 SGDLS, CDR2 YYNGEE. The CDR3 region is CASSPEAGVTEAFF. The DNA for the CDR3 is TGTGCCAGCAGTCCAGAGGCGGGGGTGACTGAAGCTTTCTTT.

This chain joins TRBV4-1 and TRBJ1-4; tentatively, D is TRBD1 (6 bases). This CDR3 has 15 residues. The germline V gene encodes CDR1 MGHRA and CDR2 YSYEKL. V gave up 4 bases and J gave up 2 bases, with 11 bases separating them. CDR3 bases: TGCGCCAGCAGCCCCCGGACAGCCACTAATGAAAAACTGTTTTTT. Protein sequence: CASSPRTATNEKLFF.

The table lists this clone with a count of one. The chain combines TRBV5-1 with TRBJ2-7; maybe TRBD1 (6 bases). The CDR3 spans 13 residues. V dropped 2 bases and J dropped 7 bases, with 13 bases sitting between them. Germline V gives CDR1 SGHRS, CDR2 YFSETQ. The CDR3 sequence is CASSFGRDNEQYF. The DNA for the CDR3 is TGCGCCAGCAGCTTCGGACGGGACAATGAGCAGTACTTC.

This clone was found a few times. The chain links TRBV19 to TRBJ1-3; TRBD1 aligns across 7 bases. Per germline, CDR1 LNHDA and CDR2 SQIVND (reference sequence). This CDR3 contains 15 residues. The V and J ends lost 8 bases and 4 bases, in that order; junction bases with no gene match: 11. The CDR3 DNA follows: TGTGCCAGTTTCTCACAGGGGTGGTTCGGAAACACCATATATTTT. It translates to CASFSQGWFGNTIYF.

This clone was observed a single time. V and J are TRBV18 and TRBJ1-1; TRBD1 agrees at 7 bases. V was clipped by 6 bases and J by 3 bases; unmatched bases: 7. The CDR3 has 14 residues. Germline assignment: CDR1 KGHSH and CDR2 LQKENI. The CDR3 nucleotides read TGTGCCAGCTCCTCAGGGGGTCAGGACACTGAAGCTTTCTTT. Translation gives CASSSGGQDTEAFF.

The chain joins TRBV12-2 to TRBJ2-3; TRBD2 is taken as the D call from the table, unchecked against the DNA. TRBV12-2 is marked as a pseudogene. The CDR3 totals 16 residues. The DNA of the CDR3 is TGTGCAAGTCGCTTAGCGTTGCCGGGAGTGGAAGATACGCAGTATTTT. It is translated as CASRLALPGVEDTQYF.